Included here is one T cell receptor beta chain sequence, with context. The data are from a study of Graves' ophthalmopathy and Graves' hyperthyroidism. Study information: Investigators collected peripheral blood at initial diagnosis, before any treatment was given.

The study amplified TCR beta CDR3 regions using RNA transcripts. First-round RT-PCR employed HTBI primers, with a second-round multiplex PCR after it. TCRdb recomputed calls from the multiplex PCR reads with MiXCR, one row per CDR3 protein. The data hold some 250,000 distinct CDR3 sequences, with about 47% observed a single time. The V end was cut by 7 bases, the J end by 4 bases, with 23 bases between. The germline V gene encodes CDR1 MDHEN and CDR2 SYDVKM. This CDR3 spans 17 amino acids. Material: peripheral blood. This chain connects TRBV28 to TRBJ1-5; TRBD1 is a possible D gene (5 bases). The receptor's source is an adult man with Graves' ophthalmopathy. CDR3 region: CASNQDSALTSNQPQHF. The DNA of the CDR3 is TGTGCCAGCAACCAAGACAGCGCCCTAACCTCGAATCAGCCCCAGCATTTT.